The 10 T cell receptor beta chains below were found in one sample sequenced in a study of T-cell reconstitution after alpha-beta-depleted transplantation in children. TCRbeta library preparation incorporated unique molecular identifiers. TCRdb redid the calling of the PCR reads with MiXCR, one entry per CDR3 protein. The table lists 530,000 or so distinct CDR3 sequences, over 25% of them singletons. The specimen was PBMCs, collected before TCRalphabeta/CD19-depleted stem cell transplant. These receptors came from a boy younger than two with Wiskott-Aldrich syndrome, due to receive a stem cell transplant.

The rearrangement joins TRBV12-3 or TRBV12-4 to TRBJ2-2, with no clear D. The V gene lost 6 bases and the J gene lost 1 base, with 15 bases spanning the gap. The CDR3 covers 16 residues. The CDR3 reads CASRLKAPMNTGELFF. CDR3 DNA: TGTGCCAGCAGACTTAAGGCACCGATGAACACCGGGGAGCTGTTTTTT.

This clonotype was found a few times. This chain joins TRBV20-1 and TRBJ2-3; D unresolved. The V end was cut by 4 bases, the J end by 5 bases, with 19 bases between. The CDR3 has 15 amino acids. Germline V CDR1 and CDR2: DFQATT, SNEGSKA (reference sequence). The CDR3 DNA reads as TGCAGTGCTACATCTCAAGTGGGCGTTCGAGATACGCAGTATTTT. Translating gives CSATSQVGVRDTQYF.

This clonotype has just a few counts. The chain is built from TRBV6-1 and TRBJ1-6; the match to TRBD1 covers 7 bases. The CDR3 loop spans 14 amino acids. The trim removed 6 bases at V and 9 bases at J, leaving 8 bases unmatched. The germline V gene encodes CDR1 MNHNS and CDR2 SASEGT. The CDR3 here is CASSQQGRGSPLHF. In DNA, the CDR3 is TGTGCCAGCAGCCAACAGGGGAGGGGTTCACCCCTCCACTTT.

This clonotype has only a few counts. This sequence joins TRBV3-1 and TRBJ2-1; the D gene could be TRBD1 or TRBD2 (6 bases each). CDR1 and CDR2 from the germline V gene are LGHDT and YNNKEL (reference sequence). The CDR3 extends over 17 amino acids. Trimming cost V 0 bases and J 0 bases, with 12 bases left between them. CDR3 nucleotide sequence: TGTGCCAGCAGCCAAGATCGGGGGACACGCTCCTACAATGAGCAGTTCTTC. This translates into CASSQDRGTRSYNEQFF.

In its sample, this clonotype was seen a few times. CDR3 DNA sequence: TGTGCCAGCAGCTTAGTCGGGACGGAGAATTCACCCCTCCACTTT. Translating it yields CASSLVGTENSPLHF. The rearrangement joins TRBV7-2 to TRBJ1-6, with a weak D call TRBD1 (5 bases). CDR1 is SGHTA, CDR2 FQGNSA, per germline. The CDR3 consists of 15 residues. V gave up 1 base and J gave up 7 bases, with 11 bases separating them.

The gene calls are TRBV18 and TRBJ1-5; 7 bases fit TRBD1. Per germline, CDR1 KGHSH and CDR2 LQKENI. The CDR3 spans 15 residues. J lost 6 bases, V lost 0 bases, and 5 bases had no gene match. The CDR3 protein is CASSPPEGAGQPQHF. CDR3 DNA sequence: TGTGCCAGCTCACCACCGGAGGGGGCGGGTCAGCCCCAGCATTTT.

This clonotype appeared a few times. CDR3 sequence: CASSFDFTYNEQFF. The CDR3 coding sequence is TGTGCCAGCAGCTTCGATTTCACCTACAATGAGCAGTTCTTC. J is TRBJ2-1 and V is TRBV5-4; D is unclear. This CDR3 is built from 14 residues. The germline V gene encodes CDR1 SGHNT and CDR2 YYREEE (reference sequence). The V end was cut by 2 bases, the J end by 2 bases, with 8 bases between.

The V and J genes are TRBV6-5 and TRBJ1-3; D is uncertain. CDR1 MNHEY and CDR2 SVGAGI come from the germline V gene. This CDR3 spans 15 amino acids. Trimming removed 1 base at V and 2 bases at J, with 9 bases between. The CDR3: CASSYFGLTGNTIYF. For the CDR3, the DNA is TGTGCCAGCAGTTACTTTGGATTAACTGGAAACACCATATATTTT.

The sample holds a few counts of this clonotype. In nucleotides, the CDR3 is TGTGCCACCAGCGGCCCTAGCGGGAGGGTTAGCCAAGAGACCCAGTACTTC. This codes for CATSGPSGRVSQETQYF. This chain links TRBV15 with TRBJ2-5; the match to TRBD2 covers 12 bases. The CDR3 covers 17 residues. Trimming took 5 bases from V and 1 from J; bases not matched to a gene: 8. Germline V gene data show CDR1 as LNHNV and CDR2 as YYDKDF (reference sequence).

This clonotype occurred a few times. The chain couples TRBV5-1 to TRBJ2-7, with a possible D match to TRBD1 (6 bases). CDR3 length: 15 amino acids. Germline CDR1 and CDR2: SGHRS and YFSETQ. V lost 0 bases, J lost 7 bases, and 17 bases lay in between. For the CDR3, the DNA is TGCGCCAGCAGCTTGGCCGCGGCAGGGGTGGGTGAGCAGTACTTC. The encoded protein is CASSLAAAGVGEQYF. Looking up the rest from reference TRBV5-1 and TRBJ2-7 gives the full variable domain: KAGVTQTPRYLIKTRGQQVTLSCSPISGHRSVSWYQQTPGQGLQFLFEYFSETQRNKGNFPGRFSGRQFSNSRSEMNVSTLELGDSALYLCASSLAAAGVGEQYFGPGTRLTVT.